A selection of T cell receptor beta chains follows, all from one sample in a study of CD4 T cells in relation to SARS-CoV-2 and coronaviruses. For these TCRs, the target antigens are not known. The data were produced by immunoSEQ multiplex PCR, yet TCRdb's version contains in-frame clones alone and is incomplete. The sample lists about 23,000 clones; roughly 76% were seen once. The sequencing sample was made of CD4+ T cells from PBMCs, cultured in vitro. Source of these receptors: a human donor in good health. Each CDR3 is given with its conserved first and last residue. D genes are given only for firm matches. Part of the rows lack a size; the others show once, few, many or a class for expanded clones.

>TRBV19|TRBJ2-3|-|TRBD2
CASGLAVHTDTQYF
TGTGCCAGCGGACTAGCGGTTCACACAGATACGCAGTATTTT
>TRBV11-2|TRBJ2-3|once|TRBD2
CASSLSGVSTDTQYF
TGTGCCAGCAGCTTGAGCGGGGTCAGCACAGATACGCAGTATTTT
>TRBV6-6|TRBJ2-7|-|-
CASSYVADASYEQYF
TGTGCCAGCAGTTACGTTGCGGACGCCTCCTACGAGCAGTACTTC
>TRBV5-6|TRBJ2-5|-|-
CASSGNSETQYF
TGTGCCAGCAGTGGGAATTCGGAGACCCAGTACTTC
>TRBV7-2|TRBJ2-5|-|TRBD1
CASSLVAGGLETQYF
TGTGCCAGCAGCTTAGTGGCAGGGGGCCTCGAGACCCAGTACTTC
>TRBV9|TRBJ2-1|-|-
CASSPRRTPSVEQFF
TGTGCCAGCAGCCCCCGGCGGACGCCTAGTGTTGAGCAGTTCTTC
>TRBV7-2|TRBJ1-3|-|TRBD1
CASTRDRGRNTIYF
TGTGCCAGCACCAGGGACAGGGGACGAAACACCATATATTTT
>TRBV7-8|TRBJ2-6|-|-
CASSLPWGAGANVLTF
TGTGCCAGCAGCTTACCCTGGGGGGCTGGGGCCAACGTCCTGACTTTC
>TRBV6-6|TRBJ2-5|-|-
CASSYGSVDQETQYF
TGTGCCAGCAGTTACGGCTCCGTGGACCAAGAGACCCAGTACTTC
>TRBV5-1|TRBJ2-5|-|-
CASSLAWQGETQYF
TGCGCCAGCAGCTTGGCCTGGCAGGGGGAGACCCAGTACTTC
>TRBV5-6|TRBJ2-2|-|-
CASSLAANTGELFF
TGTGCCAGCAGCTTGGCTGCGAACACCGGGGAGCTGTTTTTT
>TRBV1|TRBJ1-2|-|-
CTSSQDSGQGGLSYGYTF
TGCACCAGCAGCCAAGATTCGGGACAGGGGGGCCTATCCTATGGCTACACCTTC
>TRBV9|TRBJ1-4|-|-
CASSVGQGSEKLFF
TGTGCCAGCAGCGTAGGGCAGGGTTCTGAAAAACTGTTTTTT
>TRBV4-2|TRBJ2-3|-|TRBD2
CASSQGMGGSPDTQYF
TGTGCCAGCAGCCAAGGGATGGGCGGGAGCCCAGATACGCAGTATTTT
>TRBV11-2|TRBJ2-7|-|TRBD1
CASLLGTGGGYEQYF
TGTGCCAGCTTACTCGGGACAGGAGGCGGGTACGAGCAGTACTTC
>TRBV7-3|TRBJ2-2|-|TRBD2
CASSLMGLANTGELFF
TGTGCCAGCAGCTTAATGGGACTAGCGAACACCGGGGAGCTGTTTTTT
>TRBV11-3|TRBJ2-3|-|TRBD1
CASSFGQGYTDTQYF
TGTGCCAGCAGCTTCGGACAGGGGTACACAGATACGCAGTATTTT
>TRBV5-4|TRBJ2-5|-|-
CASSFQLQEETQYF
TGTGCCAGCAGCTTTCAGCTACAGGAAGAGACCCAGTACTTC
>TRBV30|TRBJ2-6|-|-
CAWSVLAGANVLTF
TGTGCCTGGAGTGTACTAGCTGGGGCCAACGTCCTGACTTTC
>TRBV9|TRBJ2-2|few|TRBD1
CASSVGTGSEGAVTGELFF
TGTGCCAGCAGCGTAGGGACAGGGAGTGAGGGAGCGGTCACCGGGGAGCTGTTTTTT
>TRBV30|TRBJ2-3|-|-
CAWKGFQRDLTDTQYF
TGTGCCTGGAAGGGCTTTCAGCGAGACTTAACAGATACGCAGTATTTT
>TRBV6-2/TRBV6-3|TRBJ2-5|-|-
CASSYSVPGGTQYF
TGTGCCAGCAGTTACTCCGTCCCCGGGGGGACCCAGTACTTC
>TRBV12-5|TRBJ2-2|-|-
CASGLIPGPNTGELFF
TGTGCTAGTGGTTTGATCCCGGGACCGAACACCGGGGAGCTGTTTTTT
>TRBV5-1|TRBJ2-3|-|TRBD2
CASRAGDRSTDTQYF
TGCGCCAGCAGGGCGGGGGATAGGAGCACAGATACGCAGTATTTT
>TRBV11-3|TRBJ2-6|-|-
CASSLHLGGQGGANVLTF
TGTGCCAGCAGCTTACATCTCGGCGGCCAAGGAGGGGCCAACGTCCTGACTTTC
>TRBV2|TRBJ2-2|-|-
CASLRAGGENTGELFF
TGTGCCAGCTTACGTGCAGGGGGGGAGAACACCGGGGAGCTGTTTTTT
>TRBV2|TRBJ2-3|-|-
CASSEEDRTSDTQYF
TGTGCCAGCAGTGAGGAGGACCGCACTTCGGATACGCAGTATTTT
>TRBV6-5|TRBJ1-2|-|-
CASSYEGNYGYTF
TGTGCCAGCAGTTACGAGGGGAACTATGGCTACACCTTC
>TRBV18|TRBJ1-6|once|-
CASSLWDLRNSPLHF
TGTGCCAGCTCACTGTGGGACCTCCGAAATTCACCCCTCCACTTT
>TRBV11-2|TRBJ2-2|-|-
CASSLSGAITGELFF
TGTGCCAGCAGCTTATCGGGGGCCATCACCGGGGAGCTGTTTTTT
>TRBV29-1|TRBJ1-1|few|TRBD1
CSVLTGGTGGAFF
TGCAGCGTGCTGACAGGGGGTACGGGGGGAGCTTTCTTT
>TRBV9|TRBJ2-7|-|TRBD1
CASSYAPGTAYEQYF
TGTGCCAGCAGCTACGCCCCCGGGACAGCGTACGAGCAGTACTTC
>TRBV5-1|TRBJ1-1|once|-
CASSSRGASTEAFF
TGCGCCAGCAGCTCGAGGGGCGCATCTACTGAAGCTTTCTTT
>TRBV12-3/TRBV12-4|TRBJ2-1|-|-
CASSEWGVEQFF
TGTGCCAGCAGCGAATGGGGGGTTGAGCAGTTCTTC
>TRBV19|TRBJ1-4|-|-
CARGKAGSLF
TGTGCCAGGGGAAAGGCAGGGTCTCTGTTT
>TRBV28|TRBJ2-7|-|-
CASVRGSSYEQYF
TGTGCCAGCGTTCGGGGGTCTTCCTACGAGCAGTACTTC
>TRBV9|TRBJ1-6|-|TRBD1
CASSTTGTDNSPLHF
TGTGCCAGCAGCACAACCGGGACAGATAATTCACCCCTCCACTTT
>TRBV11-2|TRBJ1-2|-|TRBD1
CASTRVRGGNYGYTF
TGTGCCAGCACCAGAGTCAGGGGGGGGAACTATGGCTACACCTTC
>TRBV18|TRBJ1-2|-|TRBD1
CASSSYNPGTGYGYTF
TGTGCCAGCTCATCATATAACCCCGGGACAGGCTATGGCTACACCTTC
>TRBV11-2|TRBJ2-7|-|-
CASSWARGRGGYEQYF
TGTGCCAGCAGCTGGGCCCGGGGCAGGGGCGGGTACGAGCAGTACTTC
>TRBV7-3|TRBJ2-5|-|-
CASSLNSGYQETQYF
TGTGCCAGCAGCTTAAATTCAGGGTACCAAGAGACCCAGTACTTC
>TRBV29-1|TRBJ2-3|-|-
CSVSPGGEGTQYF
TGCAGCGTTTCACCGGGGGGCGAAGGTACGCAGTATTTT
>TRBV5-1|TRBJ2-1|-|-
CASSFKGGAEGEQFF
TGCGCCAGCAGCTTTAAGGGGGGCGCTGAGGGGGAGCAGTTCTTC
>TRBV30|TRBJ2-7|few|TRBD1
CAWSLGTVTYEQYF
TGTGCCTGGAGTCTAGGGACAGTGACCTACGAGCAGTACTTC
>TRBV7-9|TRBJ2-5|-|-
CASSLNRETQYF
TGTGCCAGCAGCTTAAACCGAGAGACCCAGTACTTC
>TRBV7-2|TRBJ2-1|-|TRBD2
CASSLVGGGTSYNEQFF
TGTGCCAGCAGCTTAGTGGGGGGGGGAACCTCCTACAATGAGCAGTTCTTC
>TRBV12-3/TRBV12-4|TRBJ2-1|-|-
CASEGTYNEQFF
TGTGCCAGCGAAGGGACCTACAATGAGCAGTTCTTC
>TRBV9|TRBJ1-2|-|-
CASSLDNYGYTF
TGTGCCAGCAGCCTAGACAACTATGGCTACACCTTC
>TRBV6-5|TRBJ2-7|few|-
CASTGSPSYEQYF
TGTGCCAGCACCGGGAGCCCGTCCTACGAGCAGTACTTC
>TRBV18|TRBJ2-3|-|-
CASSPSSADTQYF
TGTGCCAGCTCACCGTCCTCTGCAGATACGCAGTATTTT
>TRBV6-6|TRBJ2-7|-|-
CASSYGGDKSYEQYF
TGTGCCAGCAGTTACGGGGGGGACAAGTCCTACGAGCAGTACTTC
>TRBV9|TRBJ1-6|-|-
CASGIGHPTPLHF
TGTGCCAGCGGAATAGGACACCCGACACCCCTCCACTTT
>TRBV28|TRBJ2-3|-|-
CASSFRGTDTQYF
TGTGCCAGCAGCTTCAGAGGAACGGATACGCAGTATTTT
>TRBV29-1|TRBJ2-7|-|TRBD1
CSVATGATYEQYF
TGCAGCGTTGCTACAGGGGCCACCTACGAGCAGTACTTC